The next 6 T cell receptor beta chains were all read from a single sample in a study of OX40 agonist ivuxolimab in advanced cancers. Clones were sequenced by immunoSEQ multiplex PCR, and TCRdb holds only the in-frame ones, with some missing. The sample carries over 60,000 clones, 70% to 90% recorded once. The starting material was CD4+ or CD8+ T cells sorted from blood, obtained in a trial of the OX40 agonist ivuxolimab. These receptors all stem from an adult with an advanced solid tumor such as melanoma, head and neck, liver or kidney cancer.

The rearrangement links TRBV18 to TRBJ2-3, with TRBD1 identical over 9 bases. There are 15 residues in the CDR3. Germline-derived CDR1 and CDR2 are KGHSH and LQKENI. J was trimmed by 4 bases and V by 3 bases; bases with no gene match: 5. The CDR3 loop reads CASSPSTGGADTQYF. CDR3 bases: TGTGCCAGCTCACCCTCGACAGGGGGAGCAGATACGCAGTATTTT.

This chain joins TRBV12-1 and TRBJ2-2; no check of the table's D call, TRBD2, against the DNA was made. TRBV12-1 is marked as a pseudogene. The CDR3 extends over 19 amino acids. DNA for the CDR3: TGTGCCAGCAGCTCAGTGATAGGTCGACTAGCGGATTTCACCGGGGAGCTGTTTTTT. Its translation is CASSSVIGRLADFTGELFF.

This clone is a singleton in its sample. The J gene is TRBJ1-1, the V gene TRBV6-5; D unclear. Germline V gives CDR1 MNHEY, CDR2 SVGAGI. CDR3 length equals 15 residues. Trimming took 5 bases from V and 1 from J, leaving 14 bases between them. The CDR3 loop is CASSRTAGSNTEAFF. The CDR3 coding sequence is TGTGCCAGCAGTAGGACCGCGGGGTCGAACACTGAAGCTTTCTTT.

V usage is TRBV7-9 and J usage is TRBJ1-2; TRBD1 might be the D (5 bases). CDR1 SEHNR and CDR2 FQNEAQ come from the germline V gene (reference sequence). CDR3 length: 13 residues. V lost 5 bases and J 6 bases, leaving 13 bases between the germline ends. The DNA of the CDR3 is TGTGCCAGCAGCCCCTCGGGGGGGGATGGCTACACCTTC. This translates into CASSPSGGDGYTF. Drawing the rest from reference TRBV7-9 and TRBJ1-2, the complete variable domain is DTGVSQNPRHKITKRGQNVTFRCDPISEHNRLYWYRQTLGQGPEFLTYFQNEAQLEKSRLLSDRFSAERPKGSFSTLEIQRTEQGDSAMYLCASSPSGGDGYTFGSGTRLTVV.

V usage is TRBV5-1 and J usage is TRBJ2-6, with 7 bases aligning to TRBD2. The CDR3 is 15 amino acids. Looked up from germline, CDR1 is SGHRS and CDR2 is YFSETQ. The V gene end was trimmed by 7 bases and the J gene end by 0 bases; junction bases not matched to a gene: 4. CDR3 sequence reads: CASQRGDSGANVLTF. The DNA of the CDR3 is TGCGCCAGCCAACGGGGGGACTCTGGGGCCAACGTCCTGACTTTC.

This chain connects TRBV7-9 to TRBJ2-1, with D possibly being TRBD2 (5 bases). The CDR3 has 13 amino acids. The V gene's germline CDR1 is SEHNR and CDR2 FQNEAQ (reference sequence). V dropped 2 bases and J dropped 15 bases, with 17 bases sitting between them. The CDR3 sequence is CASSLTGTYRRFF. In DNA form, the CDR3 reads TGTGCCAGCAGCTTAACGGGAACATACCGGCGGTTCTTC.